The 27 T cell receptor beta chains in this list originate from one sample, sequenced in a study of T cell repertoires in cytomegalovirus infection (dated by TCRdb to about 2019). Explained via the paper, the treatment or condition label denotes: in vitro stimulation with specific CMV peptide epitopes to enrich CMV-specific T cells. Antigen specificity for these receptors is unknown. The instrument was an Illumina HiSeq 1500. TCRdb applied fastp at Q25 and MiXCR to the public reads, then kept only in-frame beta chains. Each CDR3 protein appears once, grouped with its most common genes and DNA. Present in this sample are around 300,000 distinct CDR3 sequences, 20% to 25% of which were seen just once. About 20% of the sample is held by the ten biggest clonotypes. This material consisted of cultured PBMCs, taken from culture after CMV antigen stimulation. Every receptor here comes from a human donor in good health (CMV status not recorded). Some clones in this sample may be carry-over from other donors' samples.

The rearrangement links TRBV19 to TRBJ2-3; D tentatively reads TRBD1 or TRBD2 (5 bases each). The CDR3 is 18 amino acids. The V gene's germline CDR1 is LNHDA and CDR2 SQIVND (reference sequence). The germline V and J ends were trimmed by 3 bases and 6 bases, with 25 bases remaining between them. The DNA for the CDR3 is TGTGCCAGTAGTATCGGGGCACAGCGGATGCCCTTGTTGGATACGCAGTATTTT. Its protein product is CASSIGAQRMPLLDTQYF.

This clonotype was counted a few times. The chain combines TRBV7-6 with TRBJ2-3, with 15 bases fitting TRBD2. J was trimmed by 3 bases and V by 5 bases; bases with no gene match: 9. This CDR3 contains 18 residues. Germline loops: CDR1 SGHVS, CDR2 FNYEAQ. This CDR3 is CASSPQGGLAGGTDTQYF. In DNA, the CDR3 is TGTGCCAGCAGCCCTCAAGGTGGACTAGCGGGAGGGACAGATACGCAGTATTTT. Full variable domain (rest looked up from reference TRBV7-6 and TRBJ2-3): GAGVSQSPRYKVTKRGQDVALRCDPISGHVSLYWYRQALGQGPEFLTYFNYEAQQDKSGLPNDRFSAERPEGSISTLTIQRTEQRDSAMYRCASSPQGGLAGGTDTQYFGPGTRLTVL.

A few counts support this clonotype. This chain joins TRBV19 and TRBJ1-5; 9 bases match TRBD1. The V segment lost 5 bases and the J segment 2 bases; nucleotides outside the gene matches: 13. This CDR3 has 18 residues. CDR1 and CDR2 (germline): LNHDA, SQIVND (reference sequence). CDR3 residues: CASSPSGTGIGGNQPQHF. The CDR3 region has the DNA TGTGCCAGTAGTCCTTCCGGGACAGGGATCGGCGGCAATCAGCCCCAGCATTTT.

In this sample, this clonotype turned up many times. This chain's CDR3 is CASSLLGLAGVGETQYF. The CDR3 region has the DNA TGTGCCAGCAGCCTACTAGGACTAGCGGGAGTCGGGGAGACCCAGTACTTC. The rearrangement links TRBV7-2 to TRBJ2-5; 13 bases match TRBD2. Germline lookup yields CDR1 SGHTA and CDR2 FQGNSA. Trimming removed 5 bases from V and 5 bases from J; junction bases left unmatched: 11. CDR3 length: 17 amino acids.

CDR3 bases: TGTGCCAGCAGGGGACTAGCTAGGGAGCAGTTCTTC. Protein sequence: CASRGLAREQFF. The chain uses TRBV6-5 and TRBJ2-1; 9 nucleotides align to TRBD2. Trimming took 6 bases from V and 10 from J; bases not matched to a gene: 4. Germline CDR1 and CDR2: MNHEY and SVGAGI. This CDR3 is 12 amino acids long.

The chain combines TRBV5-4 with TRBJ2-2; 9 nucleotides match TRBD1. Germline V gene data show CDR1 as SGHNT and CDR2 as YYREEE (reference sequence). Germline trimming cut 3 bases from V and 4 bases from J; bases unmatched to any gene: 7. The CDR3 has 16 residues. The DNA for the CDR3 is TGTGCCAGCAGCTCTAACAGGGGGCGAGGCACCGGGGAGCTGTTTTTT. This encodes CASSSNRGRGTGELFF. Filled out from reference TRBV5-4 and TRBJ2-2, the complete variable domain reads ETGVTQSPTHLIKTRGQQVTLRCSSQSGHNTVSWYQQALGQGPQFIFQYYREEENGRGNFPPRFSGLQFPNYSSELNVNALELDDSALYLCASSSNRGRGTGELFFGEGSRLTVL.

CDR3 loop: CASSLRASKGNTEAFF. Written as DNA, the CDR3 is TGCGCCAGCAGCCTCCGGGCCTCCAAAGGGAACACTGAAGCTTTCTTT. The V call is TRBV4-1, the J call TRBJ1-1; D is uncertain. The V gene lost 4 bases and the J gene lost 1 base, with 16 bases spanning the gap. The CDR3 runs to 16 residues. Germline V gives CDR1 MGHRA, CDR2 YSYEKL.

There are a few counts of this clonotype. The chain is built from TRBV7-2 and TRBJ1-3; 7 nucleotides line up with TRBD1. CDR1 is SGHTA and CDR2 is FQGNSA in the germline V gene. After removal of 3 bases from V and 3 bases from J, the junction contained 5 bases not matched to a gene. This CDR3 comprises 15 residues. The CDR3: CASSFYQGVGNTIYF. Here the CDR3 DNA reads TGTGCCAGCAGCTTCTATCAGGGGGTTGGAAACACCATATATTTT.

The table lists this clonotype with a few counts. V gene TRBV7-9 combines with J gene TRBJ2-1, with D tentatively TRBD1 (6 bases). Trimming stripped 3 bases from V and 3 bases from J, with 15 bases between. The CDR3 has 16 amino acids. Germline CDR1 SEHNR, CDR2 FQNEAQ (reference sequence). The CDR3 loop reads CASSFSRQAFYNEQFF. In DNA, the CDR3 is TGTGCCAGCAGCTTTAGTCGACAGGCTTTCTACAATGAGCAGTTCTTC.

The V gene is TRBV11-1, the J gene TRBJ1-1; D is possibly TRBD1 (5 bases). Trimming left V 0 bases short and J 0 bases short, with 11 bases between. CDR1 SGHAT and CDR2 FQDESV come from the germline V gene (reference sequence). This CDR3 comprises 16 residues. The CDR3 DNA sequence: TGTGCCAGCAGCTTAGCGATGGGACGGTTGAACACTGAAGCTTTCTTT. It codes for CASSLAMGRLNTEAFF.

The chain recombines TRBV20-1 with TRBJ2-1; D not resolved. The V and J ends lost 2 bases and 3 bases respectively, with 8 bases between them. The CDR3 contains 13 residues. Germline CDR1 is DFQATT and CDR2 is SNEGSKA (reference sequence). CDR3 DNA sequence: TGCAGTGCTAGACTGCCCGTCTACAATGAGCAGTTCTTC. It is translated as CSARLPVYNEQFF.

At least ten counts were recorded for this clonotype. V and J are TRBV19 and TRBJ1-5, with no clear D. V shed 1 base and J shed 0 bases, with 7 bases lying between them. Germline-derived CDR1 and CDR2 are LNHDA and SQIVND (reference sequence). CDR3 size: 15 residues. The CDR3: CASSIGHFSNQPQHF. The CDR3 DNA sequence: TGTGCCAGTAGTATAGGGCACTTTAGCAATCAGCCCCAGCATTTT.

The rearrangement links TRBV4-1 to TRBJ2-7; possibly TRBD1 or TRBD2 for D (6 bases each). The CDR3 is 15 residues long. Germline lookup yields CDR1 MGHRA and CDR2 YSYEKL. The V gene lost 5 bases and the J gene lost 5 bases, with 19 bases spanning the gap. The CDR3 protein is CASSWDTGASDEQYF. The CDR3 DNA follows: TGCGCCAGCAGCTGGGACACGGGAGCGTCGGACGAGCAGTACTTC.

This clonotype was recorded a few times. The chain links TRBV6-6 to TRBJ2-3; 8 bases match TRBD2. This CDR3 region has 16 residues. The V gene's germline CDR1 is MNHNY and CDR2 SVGAGI (reference sequence). Trimming at V came to 4 bases and at J to 5 bases, leaving 11 bases not matched to a gene. CDR3 sequence: CASSLRGGGQVDTQYF. In DNA form, the CDR3 reads TGTGCCAGCAGTTTGCGAGGCGGGGGGCAGGTAGATACGCAGTATTTT.

The rearrangement joins TRBV10-3 to TRBJ2-5; 8 bases fit TRBD2. Looked up from germline, CDR1 is ENHRY and CDR2 is SYGVKD. J gave up 2 bases and V 5 bases, and 10 bases lay outside the gene matches. The length of the CDR3 is 16 residues. The chain's CDR3 is CAISKAPGRAQETQYF. CDR3 nucleotides: TGTGCCATCAGTAAGGCTCCCGGGAGGGCACAAGAGACCCAGTACTTC.

The CDR3 here is CASSPSGDIYNEQFF. The CDR3 coding sequence is TGTGCCAGCAGTCCTAGCGGGGACATCTACAATGAGCAGTTCTTC. The gene calls are TRBV12-3 or TRBV12-4 and TRBJ2-1; 9 bases fit TRBD2. After removal of 5 bases from V and 3 bases from J, the junction contained 5 bases not matched to a gene. The CDR3 extends over 15 amino acids.

Only a few counts were recorded for this clonotype. Sequence at one end of the junction differs from germline and may be a read error. V usage is TRBV7-7 and J usage is TRBJ2-2; no firm D call. This CDR3 spans 16 amino acids. Germline CDR1 and CDR2: SSHAT and FNYEAQ (reference sequence). CDR3 bases: TGTGCTAGCAGCTTTCAGGAGACGCCAAACACCGGGGAGCTGTTTTTT. Translated, it gives CASSFQETPNTGELFF.

The chain joins TRBV12-3 or TRBV12-4 to TRBJ2-3, with D tentatively TRBD1 (6 bases). The CDR3 loop spans 13 amino acids. V lost 7 bases, J lost 4 bases, and 12 bases lay in between. CDR3 amino acids: CASNRVGADTQYF. CDR3 DNA sequence: TGTGCCAGCAACAGGGTCGGGGCAGATACGCAGTATTTT.

This clonotype was observed a few times. The rearrangement joins TRBV5-4 to TRBJ2-1; unclear D gene. Germline V gene data show CDR1 as SGHNT and CDR2 as YYREEE (reference sequence). This CDR3 has 15 residues. Deletions cut 4 bases from V and 0 bases from J, with 11 bases between. The CDR3: CASSPDGNSYNEQFF. The DNA for the CDR3 is TGTGCCAGCAGCCCAGACGGCAACTCCTACAATGAGCAGTTCTTC.

The genes are TRBV3-1 and TRBJ2-7; TRBD1 agrees at 7 bases. The CDR3 runs to 14 residues. V shed 7 bases and J 3 bases; nucleotides not matched to a gene: 9. The germline gives CDR1 LGHDT, CDR2 YNNKEL (reference sequence). Written as DNA, the CDR3 is TGTGCCAGCAAGTCAGGGACAGCTAACTACGAGCAGTACTTC. It yields the protein CASKSGTANYEQYF.

This clonotype was counted a few times. The CDR3 reads CASSIGTSGEAFF. CDR3 nucleotides: TGTGCCAGCAGCATCGGGACGTCTGGTGAAGCTTTCTTT. The V and J genes are TRBV7-3 and TRBJ1-1; tentatively, D is TRBD1 (5 bases). CDR1 and CDR2 (germline): SGHTA, FQGTGA. The CDR3 totals 13 residues. V was shortened by 5 bases and J by 7 bases, with 14 bases between the two germline ends.

This chain uses TRBV7-9 with TRBJ2-1; 7 bases are shared with TRBD2. CDR3 size: 14 residues. V was pared by 1 base and J by 8 bases, with 5 bases of the junction left unmatched. The germline gives CDR1 SEHNR, CDR2 FQNEAQ (reference sequence). The CDR3 sequence: CASSLVGGGYEQFF. In nucleotides, the CDR3 is TGTGCCAGCAGCTTAGTTGGCGGGGGATATGAGCAGTTCTTC.

There are many counts of this clonotype. The chain couples TRBV4-1 to TRBJ2-7, with TRBD2 identical over 10 bases. The CDR3 runs to 15 residues. V was pared by 4 bases and J by 0 bases, with 3 bases of the junction left unmatched. The germline V gene encodes CDR1 MGHRA and CDR2 YSYEKL. The CDR3 DNA is TGCGCCAGCAGCCGAGCTAGCGGGAGCTCCTACGAGCAGTACTTC. It encodes CASSRASGSSYEQYF.

The table lists this clonotype with many counts. The chain couples TRBV7-2 to TRBJ2-1, with TRBD2 matching over 8 bases. This CDR3 comprises 16 residues. The trim removed 5 bases at V and 7 bases at J, leaving 13 bases unmatched. Germline loops: CDR1 SGHTA, CDR2 FQGNSA. The CDR3 sequence: CASSPSGTSYQNEQFF. The CDR3 coding sequence is TGTGCCAGCAGCCCCTCCGGGACTAGTTACCAAAATGAGCAGTTCTTC.

V is TRBV7-9 and J is TRBJ2-6, with 7 bases fitting TRBD1. Unmatched junction bases numbered 11, after V lost 5 bases and J lost 4 bases. The CDR3 has 17 amino acids. Looked up from germline, CDR1 is SEHNR and CDR2 is FQNEAQ (reference sequence). The chain's CDR3 is CASSPQPTGTGANVLTF. The CDR3, as DNA: TGTGCCAGCAGCCCACAGCCGACAGGGACCGGGGCCAACGTCCTGACTTTC.

This clonotype was observed a few times. The chain is built from TRBV15 and TRBJ1-2, with unresolved D. The CDR3 spans 15 residues. The V and J ends lost 0 bases and 4 bases respectively, with 12 bases between them. The germline V gene has CDR1 LNHNV and CDR2 YYDKDF (reference sequence). The CDR3 loop reads CATSRDSARSYGYTF. In DNA form, the CDR3 reads TGTGCCACCAGCAGAGATTCAGCCAGATCCTATGGCTACACCTTC.

This clonotype occurred many times. The chain carries TRBV7-2 and TRBJ2-4; maybe TRBD2 (6 bases). CDR1 is SGHTA and CDR2 is FQGNSA in the germline V gene. This CDR3 region has 16 residues. V was cut by 5 bases and J by 1 base, with 15 bases left in between. The CDR3 coding sequence is TGTGCCAGCAGCCCTCGCCCCGGGAGTGCCAAAAACATTCAGTACTTC. Translating gives CASSPRPGSAKNIQYF.